The rows below give T cell receptor beta chains drawn from one sample of a study of shared clonotypes between healthy human individuals. Method: immunoSEQ multiplex PCR; TCRdb's copy keeps in-frame clones and lacks some. Of 1,500,000 or so clones listed, 95% to 97% are singletons. The sequenced sample was naive CD4+ T cells sorted from blood. The origin of the receptors is a man aged 30-40 years in good health. CDR3s include the opening cysteine and the closing phenylalanine or tryptophan. The order of the fields is clone size, J gene, D gene, V gene, CDR3 DNA, CDR3 protein. D genes are given only for firm matches. Part of the rows lack a size; the others show once, few, many or a class for expanded clones.

.	TRBJ2-5	TRBD1	TRBV9	TGTGCCAGCAGCGTAGAGGGACAGGGAGAGACCCAGTACTTC	CASSVEGQGETQYF
.	TRBJ1-1	TRBD1	TRBV7-6	TGTGCCAGCAGCTTAAGCTGGGACAGGACTGAAGCTTTCTTT	CASSLSWDRTEAFF
.	TRBJ2-1	TRBD2	TRBV7-8	TGTGCCAGCAGCTTAGGACTAGCTATTTCCTACAATGAGCAGTTCTTC	CASSLGLAISYNEQFF
once	TRBJ2-1	.	TRBV7-2	TGTGCCAGCAGCCCCCCCCCTTTCGGGGGAGGAACCTACAATGAGCAGTTCTTC	CASSPPPFGGGTYNEQFF
.	TRBJ1-1	.	TRBV19	TGTGCCAGTAGTACTAGGCTGGGACGTGAAGCTTTCTTT	CASSTRLGREAFF
.	TRBJ2-7	TRBD1	TRBV4-1	TGCGCCAGCAGCCAAGGGGGGACAGGGACCTACGAGCAGTACTTC	CASSQGGTGTYEQYF
once	TRBJ1-1	TRBD1	TRBV9	TGTGCCAGCAGCGCCAGACAGGGTACGGACACTGAAGCTTTCTTT	CASSARQGTDTEAFF
.	TRBJ1-1	.	TRBV18	TGTGCCAGCTCACCGGGTGGGGCTCGAACTGAAGCTTTCTTT	CASSPGGARTEAFF
.	TRBJ2-2	.	TRBV6-5	TGTGCCAGCATTAGCGGGAACACCGGGGAGCTGTTTTTT	CASISGNTGELFF
.	TRBJ2-3	.	TRBV9	TGTGCCAGCAGCGTAAATGGCGAAAGCACAGATACGCAGTATTTT	CASSVNGESTDTQYF
.	TRBJ1-1	.	TRBV5-5	TGTGCCAGCAGCTTGATTACGGTGAACACTGAAGCTTTCTTT	CASSLITVNTEAFF
.	TRBJ2-1	.	TRBV29-1	TGCAGCACGCGCGGGGCCGGTAATGAGCAGTTCTTC	CSTRGAGNEQFF
.	TRBJ1-5	.	TRBV6-5	TGTGCCAGCAGCTTAACCGGGATTTTACCTCAGCCCCAGCATTTT	CASSLTGILPQPQHF
.	TRBJ1-5	TRBD1	TRBV2	TGTGCCAGCAGCCCGGGACAGGGGGACCGGGCGCAGCATTTT	CASSPGQGDRAQHF
.	TRBJ2-7	.	TRBV2	TGTGCCAGCAGTCCCTATGGGGGTGGCGAGCAGTACTTC	CASSPYGGGEQYF
.	TRBJ1-2	.	TRBV5-1	TGCGCCAGCAGCCCCCGGGACCGAACCGATTATATCTATGGCTACACCTTC	CASSPRDRTDYIYGYTF
once	TRBJ2-7	TRBD2	TRBV6-5	TGTGCCAGCAGTTACGGCGGGAGGGCCTACGAGCAGTACTTC	CASSYGGRAYEQYF
.	TRBJ2-1	TRBD2	TRBV27	TGTGCCAGCAGTACACTCTCGGGACTAGCAAATGAGCAGTTCTTC	CASSTLSGLANEQFF
.	TRBJ1-1	.	TRBV19	TGTGCCAGTAGGGAGGGGCGCTGGGACACTGAAGCTTTCTTT	CASREGRWDTEAFF
.	TRBJ2-7	TRBD2	TRBV19	TGTGCCAGTAGTCGGGACTACGCCTACGAGCAGTACTTC	CASSRDYAYEQYF
.	TRBJ2-5	.	TRBV28	TGTGCCAGCAGTCCGTCGAGGGGGACCGCGGAGACCCAGTACTTC	CASSPSRGTAETQYF
.	TRBJ2-1	TRBD2	TRBV19	TGTGCCAGTAGTATAAAGACCCAGCGGGAGTTGGCTGAGCAGTTCTTC	CASSIKTQRELAEQFF
.	TRBJ2-7	.	TRBV4-1	TGCGCCAGCAGCCAAGTTGCCGGCAACTACGAGCAGTACTTC	CASSQVAGNYEQYF
.	TRBJ2-3	TRBD2	TRBV25-1	TGTGCCAGCAGTGGGGGACTAGCGGGTTTCACAGATACGCAGTATTTT	CASSGGLAGFTDTQYF
once	TRBJ2-7	.	TRBV19	TGTGCCAGTAGTCGACGGAGAAGCCTAGGGAGGACCTACGAGCAGTACTTC	CASSRRRSLGRTYEQYF
once	TRBJ2-3	TRBD2	TRBV28	TGTGCCAGCACCTTCGTTGGGCTAGCGGGAGGGCCGGGGACAGATACGCAGTATTTT	CASTFVGLAGGPGTDTQYF
.	TRBJ2-3	TRBD2	TRBV7-9	TGTGCCAGCAGCTATACTAGCGTTAGCACAGATACGCAGTATTTT	CASSYTSVSTDTQYF
.	TRBJ2-1	.	TRBV28	TGTGCCAGCTTCGCGTACAATGAGCAGTTCTTC	CASFAYNEQFF
.	TRBJ2-3	.	TRBV19	TGTGCCAGTAGTATAGGGCGCCTCTTGGGCACAGATACGCAGTATTTT	CASSIGRLLGTDTQYF
.	TRBJ1-2	.	TRBV6-6	TGTGCCAGCAGCCCCGGGACACCCTCCCGAGACTATGGCTACACCTTC	CASSPGTPSRDYGYTF
.	TRBJ2-1	.	TRBV9	TGTGCCAGCAGCACACGAGGCAATGAGCAGTTCTTC	CASSTRGNEQFF
.	TRBJ2-1	TRBD2	TRBV4-3	TGCGCCAGCAGCCAAGCTCGTCTAGCGGGAGGAATGAATGAGCAGTTCTTC	CASSQARLAGGMNEQFF
once	TRBJ1-5	.	TRBV7-2	TGTGCCAGCAGTGAGACCTTTAGCAATCAGCCCCAGCATTTT	CASSETFSNQPQHF
.	TRBJ2-7	.	TRBV27	TGTGCCAGCAGTTTATCACCCAGGCTGAACGAGCAGTACTTC	CASSLSPRLNEQYF
.	TRBJ2-7	.	TRBV5-4	TGTGCCAGCAGCCCCGGAGGGTCAGGGACGTCCTACGAGCAGTACTTC	CASSPGGSGTSYEQYF
.	TRBJ1-5	TRBD1	TRBV28	TGTGCCAGCAGTTCACGTTCAGGGGGGAGCAATCAGCCCCAGCATTTT	CASSSRSGGSNQPQHF
.	TRBJ2-1	TRBD2	TRBV7-2	TGTGCCAGCAGCTTATCCGGCCTAGCGGGAGTCTTCAATGAGCAGTTCTTC	CASSLSGLAGVFNEQFF
once	TRBJ2-3	TRBD2	TRBV5-1	TGCGCCAGCCTAACGGGGGGAGATACGCAGTATTTT	CASLTGGDTQYF
.	TRBJ2-4	TRBD1	TRBV6-4	TGTGCCAGCAGTGACGCGACAGGGCTGACCAAAAACATTCAGTACTTC	CASSDATGLTKNIQYF
.	TRBJ2-1	.	TRBV28	TGTGCCAGCAGTACACTAGGCTCATCCTACAATGAGCAGTTCTTC	CASSTLGSSYNEQFF
.	TRBJ1-2	.	TRBV7-2	TGTGCCAGCAGCTTAGCGCGCAGACGTAGGGAAGGCTACACCTTC	CASSLARRRREGYTF
.	TRBJ2-7	TRBD2	TRBV29-1	TGCAGCGTCCGACTAGCGGGATGGTACGAGCAGTACTTC	CSVRLAGWYEQYF
.	TRBJ2-7	TRBD2	TRBV5-6	TGTGCCAGCAGCTCAACCGGGACTAGCGGGTTCGAGCAGTACTTC	CASSSTGTSGFEQYF
.	TRBJ2-1	.	TRBV7-6	TGTGCCAGCAGCCTACGGACTCCAAATCCTCCCGCTACTAACAATGAGCAGTTCTTC	CASSLRTPNPPATNNEQFF
.	TRBJ2-7	.	TRBV6-1	TGTGCCAGCAGTGAAGCCGGGCTCCTCTACGAGCAGTACTTC	CASSEAGLLYEQYF
.	TRBJ1-1	.	TRBV6-6	TGTGCCAGCAGCCCTTTAGGGGGGAGGAACACTGAAGCTTTCTTT	CASSPLGGRNTEAFF
.	TRBJ2-1	.	TRBV2	TGTGCCAGCAGTGAGCCTGGGACGGTATACAATGAGCAGTTCTTC	CASSEPGTVYNEQFF
.	TRBJ2-1	.	TRBV28	TGTGCCAGCGGTCTGAGGACAGTTTATAATGAGCAGTTCTTC	CASGLRTVYNEQFF
.	TRBJ2-3	TRBD2	TRBV6-1	TGTGCCAGCAGTGATCTGCGGGAGCGAGGCGATACGCAGTATTTT	CASSDLRERGDTQYF
.	TRBJ2-7	.	TRBV2	TGTGCCAGCAGGCCAGAATCCTACGAGCAGTACTTC	CASRPESYEQYF
.	TRBJ1-4	.	TRBV2	TGTGCCAACAACCGGGACCAAAATGAAAAACTGTTTTTT	CANNRDQNEKLFF
.	TRBJ1-1	.	TRBV7-9	TGTGCCAGCAGCTCTAGGGGTAACGCTGAAGCTTTCTTT	CASSSRGNAEAFF
.	TRBJ1-1	.	TRBV7-2	TGTGCCAGCAGCCCCCTGATTTTGAACACTGAAGCTTTCTTT	CASSPLILNTEAFF
.	TRBJ1-1	.	TRBV29-1	TGCAGCGTTAAGCTGTCTGGGACGGATAACACTGAAGCTTTCTTT	CSVKLSGTDNTEAFF
.	TRBJ2-5	.	TRBV5-1	TGCGCCAGCGGGGCAGGCCTAGCCCAAGAGACCCAGTACTTC	CASGAGLAQETQYF
.	TRBJ2-5	TRBD2	TRBV5-1	TGCGCCAGCAGGACGGGAGGTAAAGAGACCCAGTACTTC	CASRTGGKETQYF
.	TRBJ2-1	.	TRBV21-1	TGTGCCAGCAGCAAAGTTTACGGGAGGCCCTACAATGAGCAGTTCTTC	CASSKVYGRPYNEQFF
.	TRBJ2-1	TRBD2	TRBV7-6	TGTGCCAGCAGCTCCTCCCTACTAGCGGGAGGCGATGAGCAGTTCTTC	CASSSSLLAGGDEQFF
.	TRBJ2-5	.	TRBV28	TGTGCCAGCAGTCTCGTCCGGCCGGGGGAGACCCAGTACTTC	CASSLVRPGETQYF